A single sample is the source of the 29 T cell receptor beta chains below, sequenced in a study of T cell repertoires in ileal Crohn's disease (dated by TCRdb to between 2017 and 2020). The meaning of the sample's time point label: inflamed ileum from the surgical specimen. Library preparation employed the immunoSEQ multiplex PCR assay. TCRdb re-hosts the immuneACCESS table, in-frame sequences only. Its copies lack some clones; in the studies checked, an unresolved V gene accounts for under half of them, and the cause for the rest is not known. In all, the sample holds about 7,200 clones, and about four fifths of those were seen once. About 9.3% of the sample is taken by the ten largest. The sample taken for sequencing was ileal tissue. The receptor set was obtained from an adult with Crohn's disease.

This clone turned up a few times. The chain is built from TRBV2 and TRBJ2-1; 11 positions agree with TRBD2. CDR3 length equals 13 residues. V trimming: 11 bases; J trimming: 6 bases; junction bases outside the gene matches: 6. The germline V gene encodes CDR1 SNHLY and CDR2 FYNNEI. Here the CDR3 reads CALRLAGINEQFF. The CDR3 region has the DNA TGTGCCCTTCGACTAGCGGGGATCAATGAGCAGTTCTTC.

This chain uses TRBV2 with TRBJ2-7; 10 nucleotides line up with TRBD2. The CDR3 contains 14 residues. V gave up 4 bases and J gave up 6 bases; unmatched junction bases: 6. Looked up from germline, CDR1 is SNHLY and CDR2 is FYNNEI. CDR3 sequence: CASSVASGGSEQYF. The DNA for the CDR3 is TGTGCCAGCAGTGTTGCTAGCGGGGGTTCCGAGCAGTACTTC. Filled out from reference TRBV2 and TRBJ2-7, the complete variable domain reads EPEVTQTPSHQVTQMGQEVILRCVPISNHLYFYWYRQILGQKVEFLVSFYNNEISEKSEIFDDQFSVERPDGSNFTLKIRSTKLEDSAMYFCASSVASGGSEQYFGPGTRLTVT.

This clone has a single count. The genes are TRBV4-2 and TRBJ1-2, with 9 bases aligning to TRBD1. Germline loops: CDR1 LGHNA, CDR2 YNFKEQ. The CDR3 has 20 amino acids. The trim removed 0 bases at V and 1 base at J, leaving 15 bases unmatched. This CDR3 is CASSQDRSGTGFTRNYGYTF. The DNA for the CDR3 is TGTGCCAGCAGCCAAGATAGATCCGGGACAGGGTTCACTCGTAACTATGGCTACACCTTC.

The chain couples TRBV6-1 to TRBJ1-6; D is undetermined. This CDR3 has 14 residues. Trimming stripped 4 bases from V and 7 bases from J, with 11 bases between. The V gene's germline CDR1 is MNHNS and CDR2 SASEGT. Written as DNA, the CDR3 is TGTGCCAGCAGTGCGACGGCCGAGAATTCACCCCTCCACTTT. Translation: CASSATAENSPLHF.

This rearrangement joins TRBV5-8 to TRBJ2-5; the D gene is possibly TRBD1 (6 bases). CDR1 and CDR2 (germline): SGHTS, YDEGEE. Trimming left V 5 bases short and J 4 bases short, with 21 bases between. CDR3 length equals 16 residues. The CDR3 coding sequence is TGTGCCAGCAGTTCACAGAGCTGGGGGCGGCGAGAGACCCAGTACTTC. It translates to CASSSQSWGRRETQYF.

V is TRBV6-4 and J is TRBJ2-1; TRBD2 aligns across 8 bases. V shed 4 bases and J 7 bases; nucleotides not matched to a gene: 12. The CDR3 has 16 amino acids. Germline assignment: CDR1 MRHNA and CDR2 SNTAGT. CDR3 protein: CASSVSSGGALNEQFF. In DNA, the CDR3 is TGTGCCAGCAGTGTCTCCTCCGGGGGGGCCCTTAATGAGCAGTTCTTC.

This clone is medium-sized by share. The chain employs TRBV27 and TRBJ2-5; D gene ambiguous. The CDR3 spans 14 residues. The germline CDR1 and CDR2 sequences are MNHEY and SMNVEV (reference sequence). V was pared by 4 bases and J by 0 bases, with 9 bases between. CDR3 in DNA: TGTGCCAGCAGTTCCGTAAGGTACCAAGAGACCCAGTACTTC. Amino acid sequence: CASSSVRYQETQYF.

The rearrangement links TRBV11-2 to TRBJ2-3; 7 nucleotides agree with TRBD2. The CDR3 consists of 15 residues. Per the germline V gene, CDR1 is SGHAT and CDR2 is FQNNGV. With V trimmed by 1 base and J by 6 bases, 7 bases remained unmatched. The CDR3 region is CASSLGDYPGDTQYF. CDR3 DNA sequence: TGTGCCAGCAGCTTAGGGGACTACCCGGGGGATACGCAGTATTTT.

As for this clone: Additional DNA sequences in this sample encode the identical CDR3. V and J are TRBV14 and TRBJ1-2; TRBD1 matches at 7 bases. The CDR3 loop spans 13 amino acids. Germline CDR1 reads SGHDN; CDR2 reads FVKESK. After removal of 4 bases from V and 4 bases from J, the junction contained 3 bases not matched to a gene. DNA of the CDR3: TGTGCCAGCAGCCCGGGGACAGTCTATGGCTACACCTTC. Its protein is CASSPGTVYGYTF.

The chain carries TRBV28 and TRBJ2-7, with 10 bases fitting TRBD2. Trimming cost V 5 bases and J 2 bases; bases outside gene matches: 9. The germline V gene encodes CDR1 MDHEN and CDR2 SYDVKM. The length of the CDR3 is 16 residues. The CDR3 region is CASSPWASGGTYEQYF. Written as DNA, the CDR3 is TGTGCCAGCAGTCCTTGGGCTAGCGGGGGAACCTACGAGCAGTACTTC.

By frequency in the sample, this clone is medium-sized. J is TRBJ1-2 and V is TRBV27; the match to TRBD1 covers 7 bases. In germline, CDR1 is MNHEY, CDR2 SMNVEV (reference sequence). The CDR3 extends over 13 amino acids. V gave up 5 bases and J gave up 8 bases; unmatched junction bases: 8. The CDR3, as DNA: TGTGCCAGCAGTACTTGGACAGGCGGAGGCTACACCTTC. It translates to CASSTWTGGGYTF.

The J gene is TRBJ1-2, the V gene TRBV5-1; 7 nucleotides match TRBD1. The CDR3 totals 14 residues. The germline gives CDR1 SGHRS, CDR2 YFSETQ. The ends lost 4 bases at V and 5 bases at J; junction bases unmatched: 8. The chain's CDR3 is CASSDYGTVYGYTF. CDR3 nucleotide sequence: TGCGCCAGCAGCGATTATGGGACAGTTTATGGCTACACCTTC.

V gene TRBV6-4 combines with J gene TRBJ2-3; 7 nucleotides match TRBD2. Trimming removed 4 bases from V and 5 bases from J; junction bases left unmatched: 3. CDR1 is MRHNA and CDR2 is SNTAGT in the germline V gene. The CDR3 runs 13 residues. CDR3 region: CASSVGGEDTQYF. In DNA, the CDR3 is TGTGCCAGCAGTGTGGGGGGGGAAGATACGCAGTATTTT.

This chain's CDR3 is CASSQKTSVYEQYF. The CDR3 coding sequence is TGTGCCAGCAGCCAGAAAACTTCTGTATACGAGCAGTACTTC. This chain links TRBV5-6 with TRBJ2-7, with D unresolved. Germline assignment: CDR1 SGHDT and CDR2 YYEEEE. Trimming cost V 4 bases and J 4 bases, with 15 bases left between them. This CDR3 spans 14 amino acids.

V usage is TRBV11-2 and J usage is TRBJ1-1; 10 bases fit TRBD1. Trimming at V came to 5 bases and at J to 5 bases, leaving 5 bases not matched to a gene. CDR1 and CDR2 (germline): SGHAT, FQNNGV. The CDR3 is made up of 14 amino acids. CDR3 in amino acids: CASSRGQGWTEAFF. The DNA of the CDR3 is TGTGCCAGCAGCCGGGGACAGGGGTGGACTGAAGCTTTCTTT.

The CDR3 is CASSLVFGNTEAFF. CDR3 bases: TGTGCCAGCAGCTTGGTATTCGGGAACACTGAAGCTTTCTTT. This sequence joins TRBV11-3 and TRBJ1-1; D gene ambiguous. CDR3 length equals 14 residues. CDR1 is SGHNT, CDR2 YENEEA, per germline. Between the trimmed V and J ends, which lost 3 bases and 1 base, there was a span of 9 bases.

The table lists this clone with a few counts. The chain has TRBV5-5 and TRBJ2-7; D remains ambiguous. This CDR3 is built from 14 residues. Looked up from germline, CDR1 is SGHKS and CDR2 is YYEKEE (reference sequence). V lost 1 base to trimming and J lost 1 base, with 9 bases between them. In DNA, the CDR3 is TGTGCCAGCAGCTTGATACGGAATTCCTACGAGCAGTACTTC. Translation gives CASSLIRNSYEQYF. The full variable domain, with the rest looked up from reference TRBV5-5 and TRBJ2-7, is DAGVTQSPTHLIKTRGQQVTLRCSPISGHKSVSWYQQVLGQGPQFIFQYYEKEERGRGNFPDRFSARQFPNYSSELNVNALLLGDSALYLCASSLIRNSYEQYFGPGTRLTVT.

This CDR3 reads CASRPEGLFGYTF. CDR3 DNA: TGTGCCAGCAGGCCTGAGGGTCTGTTCGGCTACACCTTC. The genes are TRBV6-1 and TRBJ1-2; no clear D gene. The CDR3 has 13 residues. V lost 6 bases and J 8 bases, leaving 16 bases between the germline ends. Germline CDR1 MNHNS, CDR2 SASEGT.

The chain couples TRBV5-8 to TRBJ1-3; D unresolved. Trimming shortened V by 2 bases and J by 0 bases, and 6 bases separated the two germline ends. The germline gives CDR1 SGHTS, CDR2 YDEGEE. The CDR3 spans 14 residues. CDR3 in amino acids: CASSFQGSGNTIYF. The CDR3 DNA follows: TGTGCCAGCAGCTTTCAAGGCTCTGGAAACACCATATATTTT.

The V gene is TRBV7-9, the J gene TRBJ2-7; D remains unclear. V was trimmed by 5 bases and J by 0 bases, leaving 5 bases between them. CDR3 size: 12 residues. Looked up from germline, CDR1 is SEHNR and CDR2 is FQNEAQ (reference sequence). CDR3 loop: CASSMSSYEQYF. In nucleotides, the CDR3 is TGTGCCAGCAGCATGAGCTCCTACGAGCAGTACTTC.

This chain uses TRBV2 with TRBJ2-7, with D perhaps TRBD1 (6 bases). CDR3 length: 14 residues. The germline V gene has CDR1 SNHLY and CDR2 FYNNEI. V gave up 8 bases and J gave up 3 bases, with 17 bases separating them. Here the CDR3 DNA reads TGTGCCAGCCTAGGTGGGGGCACATACTACGAGCAGTACTTC. It is translated as CASLGGGTYYEQYF.

In DNA, the CDR3 is TGCGCCAGCAGCTTGGGGAGGGACACTGAAGCTTTCTTT. Protein sequence: CASSLGRDTEAFF. The gene calls are TRBV5-1 and TRBJ1-1; D gene unclear. This CDR3 is built from 13 residues. Germline V lookup: CDR1 SGHRS, CDR2 YFSETQ. The V and J ends lost 0 bases and 3 bases respectively, with 6 bases between them.

V gene TRBV4-1 combines with J gene TRBJ2-1; TRBD2 matches at 8 bases. The V and J ends lost 4 bases and 1 base, in that order; junction bases with no gene match: 6. Germline V lookup: CDR1 MGHRA, CDR2 YSYEKL. The CDR3 covers 16 residues. CDR3 sequence reads: CASSPSGGRSYNEQFF. CDR3 in DNA: TGCGCCAGCAGCCCGAGCGGGGGAAGGTCCTACAATGAGCAGTTCTTC.

This clone appeared a few times. The chain is built from TRBV9 and TRBJ1-3; 9 bases agree with TRBD1. V lost 4 bases and J lost 0; bases outside the gene matches: 5. Germline V gives CDR1 SGDLS, CDR2 YYNGEE. The CDR3 is made up of 16 amino acids. CDR3 sequence (DNA): TGTGCCAGCAGCCTACAGGGGGCCCACTCTGGAAACACCATATATTTT. Its protein is CASSLQGAHSGNTIYF. The complete variable domain, with remaining parts taken from reference TRBV9 and TRBJ1-3, reads DSGVTQTPKHLITATGQRVTLRCSPRSGDLSVYWYQQSLDQGLQFLIQYYNGEERAKGNILERFSAQQFPDLHSELNLSSLELGDSALYFCASSLQGAHSGNTIYFGEGSWLTVV.

V and J are TRBV5-4 and TRBJ1-1; TRBD1 might be the D (5 bases). Trimming pared 9 bases from V and 1 base from J, leaving 13 bases between. The CDR3 covers 13 residues. Germline CDR1 reads SGHNT; CDR2 reads YYREEE (reference sequence). The CDR3 spells CATYTQGNTEAFF. The CDR3 bases are TGTGCCACCTATACTCAGGGGAACACTGAAGCTTTCTTT.

This sequence joins TRBV9 and TRBJ1-1; D is possibly TRBD1 (6 bases). From germline, CDR1 is SGDLS and CDR2 YYNGEE. Deletions cut 4 bases from V and 2 bases from J, with 21 bases between. The CDR3 is 17 residues long. The CDR3 sequence: CASSLTTGPVTNTEAFF. The CDR3 bases are TGTGCCAGCAGCCTTACGACAGGCCCCGTCACAAACACTGAAGCTTTCTTT.

This chain uses TRBV4-2 with TRBJ2-5, with 10 positions matching TRBD2. Unmatched junction bases numbered 12, after V lost 0 bases and J lost 5 bases. The CDR3 runs to 18 residues. The germline gives CDR1 LGHNA, CDR2 YNFKEQ. In nucleotides, the CDR3 is TGTGCCAGCAGCCAAGAGGCTAGCGGGAGCCAACCCTGGGAGACCCAGTACTTC. It translates to CASSQEASGSQPWETQYF.

This clone has a single count. The rearrangement uses TRBV30 and TRBJ2-7, with D perhaps matching TRBD1 (5 bases). Trimming pared 6 bases from V and 5 bases from J, leaving 8 bases between. CDR1 and CDR2 (germline): GTSNPN, SVGIG (reference sequence). This CDR3 has 10 residues. CDR3 DNA sequence: TGTGCCTGCGGCAGGGACGAGCAGTACTTC. Amino acid sequence: CACGRDEQYF.

A single count supports this clone. The V gene is TRBV6-5, the J gene TRBJ2-7; D is uncertain. With 0 bases removed from V and 4 bases from J, the gap between germline ends came to 10 bases. Germline-derived CDR1 and CDR2 are MNHEY and SVGAGI. The CDR3 is 14 residues long. CDR3 loop: CASSYSSNGYEQYF. DNA for the CDR3: TGTGCCAGCAGTTACTCGAGTAACGGTTACGAGCAGTACTTC.